Included here is one TCR beta chain sequence, with context. The antigen is undetermined. Distinct nucleotide sequences in the sample also encode this CDR3. The data derive from a study of shared clonotypes between healthy human individuals. Study-level findings and limits: Even with large depth, rarefaction showed that sorted-subset sequencing was incomplete.

This CDR3 spans 14 amino acids. Germline V gives CDR1 SGHTA, CDR2 FQGNSA. V gave up 5 bases and J gave up 2 bases; unmatched junction bases: 3. Partitioning of CD4+ cells yielded a CD45RA+ naive subset and a CD45RA-negative memory subset. Each PCR replicate from the sorted subsets contained 150 to 250 ng DNA, which is about 30,000 T cell genomes. Original processing notes: ImmunoSEQ output lacked quality scores and full-length reads, limiting matched filtering. Generated by immunoSEQ multiplex PCR, the TCRdb table keeps only in-frame clones and is missing some. V and J calls and clone size follow that table, whereas D and trimming were derived from the DNA. The sample lists 2 million to 3 million clones, 90% to 95% occurring once.

The chain combines TRBV7-2 with TRBJ2-7; TRBD1 matches 10 bases. The receptor comes from a man between 18 and 35 years old in good health. The sample consisted of naive CD4+ T cells sorted from blood. Documented subset: CD45RA+ positively selected. The CDR3 sequence: CASSPGQGAYEQYF. CDR3 coding DNA: TGTGCCAGCAGCCCCGGACAGGGGGCCTACGAGCAGTACTTC.